These 32 T cell receptor beta chains came from one sample sequenced in a study of blood T cells in healthy people across ages. Combining a sample-barcoded 5' primer with a J-beta primer mix, a second PCR ran for roughly 7 to 12 cycles. Via MiXCR, TCRdb re-called the 5' RACE reads, giving one row per CDR3 protein. The repertoire has 1.5 million to 2 million distinct CDR3 sequences, about 28% of them found once; the top ten carry approximately 7.7%. The source material was blood. These TCRs come from a woman aged 25 to 39 in good health.

The sample holds a few counts of this clonotype. This rearrangement joins TRBV7-9 to TRBJ1-2, with no clear D. CDR3 length: 14 amino acids. Germline CDR1 reads SEHNR; CDR2 reads FQNEAQ (reference sequence). The V end was cut by 3 bases, the J end by 8 bases, with 16 bases between. CDR3 protein: CASSFRESTWGYTF. Here the CDR3 DNA reads TGTGCCAGCAGCTTCCGGGAGTCTACGTGGGGCTACACCTTC.

The CDR3 region has the DNA TGCAGTGCTAGAGACCGCCGCCTGGCCCGCACAGATACGCAGTATTTT. It is translated as CSARDRRLARTDTQYF. The rearrangement links TRBV20-1 to TRBJ2-3, with unresolved D. Trimming took off 0 bases at V and 1 base at J, with 14 bases between the two ends. CDR1 DFQATT and CDR2 SNEGSKA come from the germline V gene (reference sequence). The length of the CDR3 is 16 residues.

The rearrangement links TRBV7-3 to TRBJ2-1; tentatively, D is TRBD1 or TRBD2 (6 bases each). The germline V gene encodes CDR1 SGHTA and CDR2 FQGTGA. V was trimmed by 3 bases and J by 1 base, leaving 13 bases between them. The CDR3 is made up of 16 amino acids. CDR3 residues: CASSFDGGVSYNEQFF. In DNA, the CDR3 is TGTGCCAGCAGCTTCGACGGGGGCGTATCCTACAATGAGCAGTTCTTC.

This clonotype was seen only a few times. A read error is possible here, since a much larger clone lies one base away. V and J are TRBV6-1 and TRBJ2-4; TRBD1 agrees at 7 bases. The CDR3 is made up of 14 amino acids. Germline values: CDR1 MNHNS, CDR2 SASEGT. CDR3 loop: CTSSEAARDRGQYF. CDR3 DNA: TGTACCAGCAGTGAAGCCGCCAGGGACAGAGGGCAGTACTTC.

This clonotype came up a few times. This rearrangement joins TRBV28 to TRBJ1-2, with 8 bases lining up with TRBD1. The V gene end was trimmed by 2 bases and the J gene end by 6 bases; junction bases not matched to a gene: 11. Per the germline V gene, CDR1 is MDHEN and CDR2 is SYDVKM. The CDR3 loop spans 16 amino acids. The CDR3, as DNA: TGTGCCAGCAGTTTACCTGGGACAGGCCTACAGAATGGCTACACCTTC. This gives the protein CASSLPGTGLQNGYTF.

This clonotype was found once. A much larger clone lies one base from this, so it may be a read error. This chain links TRBV5-1 with TRBJ2-7; no clear D gene. CDR3 size: 13 residues. Germline loops: CDR1 SGHRS, CDR2 YFSETQ. The CDR3 sequence is CAGSPQPTVEQYF. The CDR3 coding sequence is TGCGCCGGCAGCCCACAGCCGACGGTAGAGCAGTACTTC.

This clonotype was observed at least ten times. Germline is not matched at one junction end, which may reflect a read error. This rearrangement joins TRBV7-2 to TRBJ2-7, with D hard to call. Per germline, CDR1 SGHTA and CDR2 FQGNSA. The CDR3 extends over 15 amino acids. The chain's CDR3 is CVSSSQGSPRYEQYF. CDR3 nucleotides: TGTGTCAGCAGCTCTCAAGGTAGTCCAAGATACGAGCAGTACTTC.

The chain has TRBV12-5 and TRBJ2-3, with D possibly being TRBD2 (6 bases). Germline V gene sequence: CDR1 LGHNT, CDR2 FRNRAP. This CDR3 is built from 11 residues. Here the CDR3 reads CSCGTPDTQYF. The CDR3 coding sequence is TGTTCCTGCGGGACCCCAGATACGCAGTATTTT.

The chain uses TRBV7-9 and TRBJ1-1; D possibly corresponds to TRBD1 (6 bases). The CDR3 has 13 amino acids. Germline V gene lookup returns CDR1 SEHNR and CDR2 FQNEAQ (reference sequence). Between the trimmed V and J ends, which lost 5 bases and 11 bases, there was a span of 18 bases. CDR3 protein: CASSDDRIVGAFF. CDR3 nucleotides: TGTGCCAGCAGCGACGACAGGATCGTAGGCGCTTTCTTT.

A word on this clonotype: A read error may account for a junction end that differs from germline. The chain is built from TRBV27 and TRBJ2-2, with TRBD2 identical over 8 bases. Germline loops: CDR1 MNHEY, CDR2 SMNVEV (reference sequence). This CDR3 spans 15 amino acids. The CDR3 protein is CACSTSGSIPGELFF. The CDR3 coding sequence is TGTGCCTGCAGTACCAGCGGGAGTATCCCCGGGGAGCTGTTTTTT.

The CDR3 nucleotides are TGCGCCAGCAGCGGGGCCGGGGCAGAGACCCAGTACTTC. Its translation: CASSGAGAETQYF. The V and J genes are TRBV5-1 and TRBJ2-5; perhaps D is TRBD1 or TRBD2 (5 bases each). Per germline, CDR1 SGHRS and CDR2 YFSETQ. This CDR3 is 13 amino acids long. The V end lost 4 bases, the J end lost 4 bases, and 11 bases lay between the germline ends.

This clonotype was recorded a few times. This chain connects TRBV4-3 to TRBJ1-5; 8 positions match TRBD1. Trimming cost V 0 bases and J 2 bases; bases outside gene matches: 6. CDR1 is LGHNA, CDR2 YSLEER, per germline. This CDR3 spans 17 amino acids. The CDR3 DNA reads as TGCGCCAGCAGCCAAGATGGGGCAGGGGGCCGCAATCAGCCCCAGCATTTT. The encoded protein is CASSQDGAGGRNQPQHF.

CDR3 amino acids: CASSLVLGLYQAGRTDTQYF. The DNA for the CDR3 is TGTGCCAGCAGTTTGGTCCTTGGGCTTTATCAGGCGGGGAGAACAGATACGCAGTATTTT. The chain is built from TRBV12-3 or TRBV12-4 and TRBJ2-3; D may be TRBD2 (6 bases). CDR3 length: 20 amino acids. Between the trimmed V and J ends, which lost 3 bases and 3 bases, there was a span of 28 bases.

V gene TRBV4-3 combines with J gene TRBJ1-3, with D tentatively TRBD1 (5 bases). V was cut by 2 bases and J by 0 bases, with 17 bases left in between. The germline gives CDR1 LGHNA, CDR2 YSLEER. CDR3 length equals 18 residues. CDR3 region: CASSQIVDNLFSGNTIYF. DNA of the CDR3: TGCGCCAGCAGCCAAATTGTGGACAACCTTTTCTCTGGAAACACCATATATTTT.

This clonotype was recorded a few times. The chain joins TRBV12-3 or TRBV12-4 to TRBJ2-5; no clear D. The CDR3 contains 13 residues. V lost 4 bases and J lost 3, with 9 bases in between. CDR3 nucleotides: TGTGCCAGCAGTTCAAGGTTAGAAGAGACCCAGTACTTC. This codes for CASSSRLEETQYF.

A few counts support this clonotype. V and J are TRBV10-3 and TRBJ2-5, with 12 bases identical to TRBD2. Germline CDR1 reads ENHRY; CDR2 reads SYGVKD. The CDR3 spans 15 residues. The V segment lost 6 bases and the J segment 5 bases; nucleotides outside the gene matches: 7. CDR3 nucleotide sequence: TGTGCCATCAGAACGACTAGCGGGGGTGCGGAGACCCAGTACTTC. Its protein is CAIRTTSGGAETQYF.

Concerning this clonotype itself: The junction and the germline gene differ at one end; a read error may be behind it. The V gene is TRBV4-1, the J gene TRBJ2-3; D remains ambiguous. Germline CDR1 is MGHRA and CDR2 is YSYEKL. This CDR3 has 13 amino acids. The CDR3 spells CASSQLHTDMQYF. In DNA, the CDR3 is TGCGCCAGCAGCCAACTACACACAGATATGCAGTATTTT.

The sample holds a few counts of this clonotype. The gene calls are TRBV5-1 and TRBJ2-1; 10 nucleotides align to TRBD2. Looked up from germline, CDR1 is SGHRS and CDR2 is YFSETQ. There are 17 residues in the CDR3. V lost 4 bases to trimming and J lost 1 base; unmatched junction nucleotides: 8. CDR3 sequence (DNA): TGCGCCAGCAGCCCTGCTAGCGGGAGTACGTCCTACAATGAGCAGTTCTTC. Translation gives CASSPASGSTSYNEQFF.

The V call is TRBV28, the J call TRBJ2-4, with a tentative D call TRBD2 (7 bases). Per germline, CDR1 MDHEN and CDR2 SYDVKM. The ends were cut back, 7 bases at V and 6 bases at J, with 19 bases in the middle. CDR3 length equals 15 residues. CDR3 DNA sequence: TGTGCCAGCACCCACTCCCTCCGGGGGGCAAACATTCAGTACTTC. As protein: CASTHSLRGANIQYF.

Concerning this clonotype: Since the CDR3 does not end with the conserved phenylalanine or tryptophan, this likely comes from a read error. This chain connects TRBV3-1 to TRBJ1-6, with a weak D call TRBD1 (6 bases). The CDR3 contains 15 residues. CDR1 is LGHDT, CDR2 YNNKEL, per germline (reference sequence). Trimming pared 4 bases from V and 0 bases from J, leaving 7 bases between. CDR3 loop: CASSPDSSYNSPLHL. DNA of the CDR3: TGTGCCAGCAGCCCGGACAGCTCCTATAATTCACCCCTCCACCTT.

This chain connects TRBV7-2 to TRBJ2-1, with 9 bases identical to TRBD2. The V segment lost 5 bases and the J segment 10 bases; nucleotides outside the gene matches: 9. CDR1 SGHTA and CDR2 FQGNSA come from the germline V gene. The CDR3 length is 14 residues. CDR3 protein: CASSQKRGAGEQFF. The CDR3 bases are TGTGCCAGCAGCCAGAAGCGGGGGGCGGGCGAGCAGTTCTTC.

This clonotype was counted only a few times. The rearrangement links TRBV7-2 to TRBJ2-5; 7 bases fit TRBD2. The V gene end was trimmed by 1 base and the J gene end by 7 bases; junction bases not matched to a gene: 3. The CDR3 has 13 residues. In germline, CDR1 is SGHTA, CDR2 FQGNSA. CDR3 amino acids: CASSLERGATQYF. The CDR3 DNA sequence: TGTGCCAGCAGCTTAGAGCGGGGCGCGACCCAGTACTTC.

This clonotype was seen more than once but under ten times. Here the CDR3 reads CASSDRDRELGTEAFF. The CDR3 DNA follows: TGCGCCAGCAGCGACCGGGACAGGGAGCTAGGGACTGAAGCTTTCTTT. The rearrangement uses TRBV5-1 and TRBJ1-1; 9 bases fit TRBD1. This CDR3 is built from 16 residues. V lost 4 bases, J lost 5 bases, and 12 bases stayed unmatched. CDR1 is SGHRS and CDR2 is YFSETQ in the germline V gene.

The chain employs TRBV5-1 and TRBJ1-1; no firm D call. CDR3 length equals 14 residues. Germline V CDR1 and CDR2: SGHRS, YFSETQ. V was pared by 0 bases and J by 4 bases, with 10 bases between. CDR3 region: CASSLDGFGTEAFF. The CDR3 DNA sequence: TGCGCCAGCAGCTTGGATGGGTTTGGCACTGAAGCTTTCTTT.

This sequence joins TRBV9 and TRBJ1-6; D not resolved. The germline CDR1 and CDR2 sequences are SGDLS and YYNGEE. Between the trimmed V and J ends, which lost 0 bases and 7 bases, there was a span of 8 bases. The CDR3 is 14 amino acids. The CDR3 nucleotides read TGTGCCAGCAGCGTAGACGATAGGAATTCACCCCTCCACTTT. Translating it yields CASSVDDRNSPLHF.

To note about this clonotype: A much more abundant neighbour one base away suggests this may be a read error. This rearrangement joins TRBV12-3 or TRBV12-4 to TRBJ2-5, with D hard to call. Trimming removed 3 bases from V and 11 bases from J, with 19 bases in between. This CDR3 comprises 14 residues. In nucleotides, the CDR3 is TGTGCCAGCAGTTTGCGGCCCCTCAATGAGGAGCAGTACTTC. This translates into CASSLRPLNEEQYF.

This chain connects TRBV4-2 to TRBJ2-1; 9 nucleotides align to TRBD2. The CDR3 loop spans 16 amino acids. Trimming at V came to 4 bases and at J to 4 bases, leaving 8 bases not matched to a gene. Looked up from germline, CDR1 is LGHNA and CDR2 is YNFKEQ. The CDR3 here is CASSLAVLAGYNEQFF. The DNA for the CDR3 is TGTGCCAGCAGCCTAGCGGTGCTAGCGGGGTACAATGAGCAGTTCTTC.

The chain employs TRBV4-3 and TRBJ1-6, with 9 bases matching TRBD1. The J segment lost 0 bases and the V segment lost 4 bases, leaving 10 bases of the junction unmatched. CDR3 length equals 19 residues. The germline V gene encodes CDR1 LGHNA and CDR2 YSLEER. The CDR3 DNA follows: TGCGCCAGCAGCCTTCGACCGGGACAGGGAAACTCCTATAATTCACCCCTCCACTTT. Translated: CASSLRPGQGNSYNSPLHF.

This chain joins TRBV20-1 and TRBJ2-1; tentatively, D is TRBD2 (8 bases). CDR3 size: 16 residues. In germline, CDR1 is DFQATT, CDR2 SNEGSKA (reference sequence). V was shortened by 0 bases and J by 10 bases, with 22 bases between the two germline ends. CDR3 region: CSARDRPGTRGGEQFF. In nucleotides, the CDR3 is TGCAGTGCTAGAGATAGGCCCGGGACTAGAGGGGGCGAGCAGTTCTTC.

Comment on this clonotype: At one end, the junction sequence differs from germline, possibly due to a read error. The gene calls are TRBV7-2 and TRBJ2-4, with 9 bases matching TRBD2. The CDR3 is 14 residues long. Germline V gives CDR1 SGHTA, CDR2 FQGNSA. CDR3 region: CASSLAGHINIQYF. The CDR3 nucleotides read TGTGCCAGCAGCCTAGCGGGACACATAAACATTCAGTACTTC.

This clonotype was counted between two and nine times. V and J are TRBV7-3 and TRBJ2-1, with D hard to call. Germline assignment: CDR1 SGHTA and CDR2 FQGTGA. The CDR3 covers 13 residues. V gave up 7 bases and J gave up 6 bases, with 13 bases separating them. The CDR3 nucleotides read TGTGCCAGCAACCAGGACGGCTTCAATGAGCAGTTCTTC. This sequence encodes CASNQDGFNEQFF. The variable domain in full, with the rest retrieved from reference TRBV7-3 and TRBJ2-1, is GAGVSQTPSNKVTEKGKYVELRCDPISGHTALYWYRQSLGQGPEFLIYFQGTGAADDSGLPNDRFFAVRPEGSVSTLKIQRTERGDSAVYLCASNQDGFNEQFFGPGTRLTVL.

The chain carries TRBV6-5 and TRBJ2-3, with TRBD2 identical over 7 bases. The CDR3 loop spans 14 amino acids. V lost 6 bases and J lost 3; bases outside the gene matches: 6. Germline V gene data show CDR1 as MNHEY and CDR2 as SVGAGI. CDR3 nucleotides: TGTGCCAGCAGGTCCGCGGGGGAGACAGATACGCAGTATTTT. This gives the protein CASRSAGETDTQYF.